Following are 13 T cell receptor beta chains from one sample sequenced in a study of breast tumors, draining lymph nodes, adjacent tissues (TCRdb year 2016). Receptors were amplified or captured by multiplex PCR. TCRdb lists the instrument as Illumina HiSeq 2000. TCRdb ran its own pipeline on the public reads, namely fastp trimming at Q25 and MiXCR clone calling, and kept in-frame beta chains. Identical CDR3 protein sequences are pooled into one entry, listed with their most common genes and DNA. This sample holds 150,000 to 250,000 distinct CDR3 sequences; approximately 30% were observed only once. Around 4.4% of the sample is taken by the ten largest. Lymph node samples were obtained from the axillary draining lymph nodes of breast cancer patients. Input material: axillary lymph node tissue. Receptors were obtained from a female donor with breast cancer. Some clones in this sample may be carry-over from other donors' samples.

The genes are TRBV18 and TRBJ1-1; D gene uncertain. Trimming took 5 bases from V and 1 from J, leaving 11 bases between them. This CDR3 has 14 amino acids. The germline CDR1 and CDR2 sequences are KGHSH and LQKENI. Here the CDR3 DNA reads TGTGCCAGCTCAATTACGGCAGCGAACACTGAAGCTTTCTTT. As protein: CASSITAANTEAFF.

This rearrangement joins TRBV2 to TRBJ2-7; TRBD1 is a possible D gene (6 bases). Germline CDR1 reads SNHLY; CDR2 reads FYNNEI. Trimming took 5 bases from V and 7 from J, leaving 12 bases between them. The CDR3 totals 12 residues. The CDR3 coding sequence is TGTGCCAGCAGTCAGGGGCCCGGGGAGCAGTACTTC. Translated, it gives CASSQGPGEQYF. Full variable domain (missing parts from reference TRBV2 and TRBJ2-7): EPEVTQTPSHQVTQMGQEVILRCVPISNHLYFYWYRQILGQKVEFLVSFYNNEISEKSEIFDDQFSVERPDGSNFTLKIRSTKLEDSAMYFCASSQGPGEQYFGPGTRLTVT.

V and J are TRBV3-2 and TRBJ2-3; the D call of TRBD1 is as the table states it, not checked on the DNA. TRBV3-2 is a pseudogene locus. This CDR3 contains 15 residues. This CDR3 reads CASSLRPDSPDTQYF. Written as DNA, the CDR3 is TGTGCCAGCAGCCTACGCCCGGACAGTCCAGATACGCAGTATTTT.

This clonotype was picked up many times. This sequence joins TRBV7-2 and TRBJ2-7; no definite D call. This CDR3 has 13 amino acids. CDR1 is SGHTA and CDR2 is FQGNSA in the germline V gene. V shed 4 bases and J shed 3 bases, with 10 bases lying between them. This CDR3 reads CASSWSKFYEQYF. The CDR3 region has the DNA TGTGCCAGCAGCTGGTCGAAGTTCTACGAGCAGTACTTC.

This chain uses TRBV6-2 or TRBV6-3 with TRBJ1-5; maybe TRBD1 (5 bases). The CDR3 totals 17 residues. In germline, CDR1 is MNHEY, CDR2 SVGEGT. Trimming stripped 6 bases from V and 2 bases from J, with 20 bases between. CDR3 loop: CASSSGTLSLGNQPQHF. CDR3 DNA sequence: TGTGCCAGCAGCTCCGGGACCCTCTCTCTTGGCAATCAGCCCCAGCATTTT.

This clonotype has at least ten counts. The J gene is TRBJ2-7, the V gene TRBV30; 11 bases agree with TRBD2. Germline V CDR1 and CDR2: GTSNPN, SVGIG (reference sequence). This CDR3 spans 14 amino acids. With 2 bases clipped from V and 6 bases from J, the junction kept 6 bases outside the gene matches. The CDR3 nucleotides read TGTGCCTGGAGTACCACTAGCGGGAGACGCGAGCAGTACTTC. Its translation: CAWSTTSGRREQYF.

This clonotype was seen at least ten times. The chain couples TRBV7-3 to TRBJ2-7; 12 nucleotides line up with TRBD1. CDR1 is SGHTA and CDR2 is FQGTGA in the germline V gene. Germline trimming cut 4 bases from V and 6 bases from J; bases unmatched to any gene: 4. The CDR3 sequence is 14 residues long. The CDR3 nucleotides are TGTGCCAGCAGCTCCACGGGACAGGGGGCCGAGCAGTACTTC. Translation: CASSSTGQGAEQYF.

This clonotype occurred many times. The rearrangement uses TRBV15 and TRBJ2-5, with 11 bases that match TRBD2. V gave up 1 base and J gave up 7 bases; unmatched junction bases: 11. This CDR3 comprises 17 residues. Per the germline V gene, CDR1 is LNHNV and CDR2 is YYDKDF (reference sequence). The CDR3, as DNA: TGTGCCACCAGCAGAGGCCGGGGGACTAGCGGTCCCCCGACCCAGTACTTC. Protein: CATSRGRGTSGPPTQYF.

This sequence joins TRBV6-1 and TRBJ2-3, with 7 bases identical to TRBD2. The V and J ends lost 10 bases and 4 bases, in that order; junction bases with no gene match: 8. Germline assignment: CDR1 MNHNS and CDR2 SASEGT. The CDR3 has 13 amino acids. CDR3 residues: CAIGASGADTQYF. As DNA, the CDR3 is TGTGCCATAGGGGCTAGCGGCGCAGATACGCAGTATTTT.

Of note for this clonotype: A read error may account for a junction end that differs from germline. The chain is built from TRBV25-1 and TRBJ1-1; D unresolved. Germline CDR1 MGHDK, CDR2 SYGVNS. The CDR3 covers 15 residues. The CDR3 DNA reads TGTACCAGCAGTGAAGATGGACTCATGAACACTGAAGCTTTCTTT. It encodes CTSSEDGLMNTEAFF.

In this sample, this clonotype turned up many times. This sequence joins TRBV9 and TRBJ2-1, with 14 bases identical to TRBD2. V dropped 4 bases and J dropped 8; count of bases not matched to a gene: 11. This CDR3 comprises 17 residues. Germline V gene sequence: CDR1 SGDLS, CDR2 YYNGEE. The CDR3 DNA sequence: TGTGCCAGCAGCCCCCACCTGACTAGCGGGGGGGCACATGAGCAGTTCTTC. This codes for CASSPHLTSGGAHEQFF.

This clonotype was seen repeatedly, ten times or more. This sequence joins TRBV14 and TRBJ2-3; 12 bases agree with TRBD2. The CDR3 runs to 15 residues. Trimming took 4 bases from V and 3 from J; bases not matched to a gene: 2. CDR1 and CDR2 from the germline V gene are SGHDN and FVKESK. In DNA, the CDR3 is TGTGCCAGCAGCCGGACTAGCGGGAAGACAGATACGCAGTATTTT. This sequence encodes CASSRTSGKTDTQYF.

This clonotype was recorded many times. This rearrangement joins TRBV4-2 to TRBJ1-6; unclear D gene. Germline CDR1 reads LGHNA; CDR2 reads YNFKEQ. V was clipped by 4 bases and J by 5 bases, with 6 bases between them. The CDR3 spans 13 residues. The CDR3 DNA reads TGTGCCAGCAGCCCGCCCAATAATTCACCCCTCCACTTT. As protein: CASSPPNNSPLHF.